The 30 T cell receptor beta chains reported below all come from one sample, sequenced in a study of cytomegalovirus exposure and HLA in healthy donors. The study ran its PCR with 60 Vbeta and 13 Jbeta primers. Sequencing used immunoSEQ multiplex PCR; TCRdb keeps in-frame clones, though not all of them. The table lists 100,000 to 150,000 clones, roughly 78% of them singletons, with approximately 10% in the top ten. The sample comprised PBMCs. The origin of the receptors is a man in his thirties or forties in good health and CMV-seropositive.

This clone was detected a few times. The chain joins TRBV2 to TRBJ1-4, with 7 positions matching TRBD1. Trimming removed 2 bases from V and 8 bases from J; junction bases left unmatched: 8. This CDR3 has 15 amino acids. CDR1 and CDR2 from the germline V gene are SNHLY and FYNNEI. The CDR3 bases are TGTGCCAGCAGTGAAATCGACAGGGCGCGGGAAAAACTGTTTTTT. This codes for CASSEIDRAREKLFF. The full variable domain, its missing parts supplied by reference TRBV2 and TRBJ1-4, is EPEVTQTPSHQVTQMGQEVILRCVPISNHLYFYWYRQILGQKVEFLVSFYNNEISEKSEIFDDQFSVERPDGSNFTLKIRSTKLEDSAMYFCASSEIDRAREKLFFGSGTQLSVL.

The chain is built from TRBV25-1 and TRBJ1-2, with TRBD1 as a possible D gene (6 bases). CDR3 length: 14 amino acids. Germline V gene sequence: CDR1 MGHDK, CDR2 SYGVNS. V was shortened by 4 bases and J by 6 bases, with 15 bases between the two germline ends. The CDR3 protein is CASSGQVLGHGYTF. For the CDR3, the DNA is TGTGCCAGCAGTGGACAGGTACTCGGGCATGGCTACACCTTC.

This clone was observed once. The V gene is TRBV5-1, the J gene TRBJ2-2; TRBD2 is a possible D gene (5 bases). The CDR3 loop spans 16 amino acids. CDR1 and CDR2 (germline): SGHRS, YFSETQ. Trimming left V 4 bases short and J 0 bases short, with 13 bases between. CDR3 nucleotide sequence: TGCGCCAGCAGCCGGGCACCGGACTCGAACACCGGGGAGCTGTTTTTT. It is translated as CASSRAPDSNTGELFF.

The CDR3 DNA reads as TGTGCCAGCAGCTTAAGGGGACTAGCGAACGAGCAGTACTTC. Protein: CASSLRGLANEQYF. The chain joins TRBV13 to TRBJ2-5; TRBD2 aligns across 10 bases. The tail of the sequence fits TRBJ2-7 better, so the J call may be wrong. The CDR3 is 14 amino acids. Germline V lookup: CDR1 PRHDT, CDR2 FYEKMQ (reference sequence).

This sequence joins TRBV9 and TRBJ2-2; TRBD2 matches 13 bases. Losses at the gene ends were 3 bases for V and 6 bases for J; bases not matched to a gene: 8. The germline V gene encodes CDR1 SGDLS and CDR2 YYNGEE. This CDR3 comprises 17 residues. For the CDR3, the DNA is TGTGCCAGCAGCGCGAGGACTAGCGGGGGCCGGCCCGGGGAGCTGTTTTTT. This sequence encodes CASSARTSGGRPGELFF. Based on the CDR3 plus reference TRBV9 and TRBJ2-2, the full variable domain is DSGVTQTPKHLITATGQRVTLRCSPRSGDLSVYWYQQSLDQGLQFLIQYYNGEERAKGNILERFSAQQFPDLHSELNLSSLELGDSALYFCASSARTSGGRPGELFFGEGSRLTVL.

J is TRBJ1-2 and V is TRBV9; no definite D call. This CDR3 region has 14 residues. The V end lost 0 bases, the J end lost 8 bases, and 14 bases lay between the germline ends. The V gene's germline CDR1 is SGDLS and CDR2 YYNGEE. CDR3 sequence: CASSVDSGISGYTF. The CDR3 region has the DNA TGTGCCAGCAGCGTAGATTCGGGGATTAGCGGCTACACCTTC.

V gene TRBV6-1 combines with J gene TRBJ1-5; possible D gene TRBD1, 6 bases. This CDR3 comprises 13 residues. Germline CDR1 MNHNS, CDR2 SASEGT. The ends were cut back, 6 bases at V and 4 bases at J, with 10 bases in the middle. DNA for the CDR3: TGTGCCAGCAGGTCACAGGGAAATCAGCCCCAGCATTTT. As protein: CASRSQGNQPQHF.

The rearrangement uses TRBV28 and TRBJ1-6; 8 bases map to TRBD1. The CDR3 spans 15 residues. V dropped 5 bases and J dropped 7; count of bases not matched to a gene: 7. Germline V gene data show CDR1 as MDHEN and CDR2 as SYDVKM. For the CDR3, the DNA is TGTGCCAGCAGTCCCCGCAGGGGGCTAAATTCACCCCTCCACTTT. Its protein product is CASSPRRGLNSPLHF.

The chain employs TRBV9 and TRBJ2-7; 10 nucleotides line up with TRBD1. The V segment lost 0 bases and the J segment 5 bases; nucleotides outside the gene matches: 2. The CDR3 sequence is 14 residues long. Per germline, CDR1 SGDLS and CDR2 YYNGEE. CDR3 nucleotides: TGTGCCAGCAGCGTAGGCGGGACAGGGGACGAGCAGTACTTC. Protein product: CASSVGGTGDEQYF.

The chain has TRBV5-1 and TRBJ2-2; no reliable D call. V lost 0 bases and J lost 2, with 5 bases in between. This CDR3 has 14 amino acids. The V gene's germline CDR1 is SGHRS and CDR2 YFSETQ. CDR3 region: CASSLGLNTGELFF. The CDR3 nucleotides are TGCGCCAGCAGCTTGGGTCTCAACACCGGGGAGCTGTTTTTT.

The chain recombines TRBV4-1 with TRBJ1-5; TRBD1 agrees at 7 bases. CDR3 size: 15 residues. The germline CDR1 and CDR2 sequences are MGHRA and YSYEKL. V shed 0 bases and J 4 bases; nucleotides not matched to a gene: 3. This chain's CDR3 is CASSQEETGNQPQHF. CDR3 DNA: TGCGCCAGCAGCCAAGAGGAGACAGGGAATCAGCCCCAGCATTTT.

The chain carries TRBV28 and TRBJ1-4; weak D call: TRBD1 (5 bases). CDR1 MDHEN and CDR2 SYDVKM come from the germline V gene. Trimming took off 5 bases at V and 1 base at J, with 17 bases between the two ends. This CDR3 is 17 amino acids long. The CDR3 sequence: CASSPNRLGGTNEKLFF. DNA of the CDR3: TGTGCCAGCAGTCCCAACCGGCTGGGGGGAACTAATGAAAAACTGTTTTTT.

The chain carries TRBV29-1 and TRBJ1-1; the D gene is possibly TRBD1 (5 bases). The CDR3 totals 13 residues. V lost 5 bases to trimming and J lost 4 bases, with 14 bases between them. Germline-derived CDR1 and CDR2 are SQVTM and ANQGSEA. CDR3 protein: CSVQRRGFTEAFF. In DNA, the CDR3 is TGCAGCGTTCAACGACGGGGGTTCACTGAAGCTTTCTTT.

This clone was found a few times. V and J are TRBV6-6 and TRBJ1-1; TRBD1 might be the D (5 bases). The CDR3 extends over 13 amino acids. V was shortened by 7 bases and J by 5 bases, with 14 bases between the two germline ends. Germline V gene lookup returns CDR1 MNHNY and CDR2 SVGAGI (reference sequence). The CDR3 sequence: CASIRDSGTEAFF. For the CDR3, the DNA is TGTGCCAGCATTCGAGACAGTGGAACTGAAGCTTTCTTT.

The sample holds one count of this clone. As DNA, the CDR3 is TGTGCCAGCAAGGGTTGGGGGACTCAGAACACTGAAGCTTTCTTT. It is translated as CASKGWGTQNTEAFF. The chain combines TRBV6-1 with TRBJ1-1; a possible D gene is TRBD1 (5 bases). The CDR3 is made up of 15 amino acids. Germline lookup yields CDR1 MNHNS and CDR2 SASEGT. Trimming left V 7 bases short and J 1 base short, with 16 bases between.

CDR3 residues: CAWSVSGVTDTQYF. Here the CDR3 DNA reads TGTGCCTGGAGTGTTAGCGGGGTCACAGATACGCAGTATTTT. The chain recombines TRBV30 with TRBJ2-3; 8 positions agree with TRBD2. V lost 0 bases, J lost 2 bases, and 1 base stayed unmatched. Germline CDR1 GTSNPN, CDR2 SVGIG (reference sequence). CDR3 size: 14 residues.

The chain couples TRBV6-1 to TRBJ1-5; 8 nucleotides agree with TRBD1. The CDR3 length is 13 residues. Germline-derived CDR1 and CDR2 are MNHNS and SASEGT. V lost 7 bases to trimming and J lost 6 bases; unmatched junction nucleotides: 5. CDR3: CASNQGASQPQHF. CDR3 nucleotide sequence: TGTGCCAGCAACCAGGGGGCATCTCAGCCCCAGCATTTT.

In nucleotides, the CDR3 is TGTGCCAGCAGTTACTCCGGGACAGGGTCCTTAGAGCAGTACTTC. It is translated as CASSYSGTGSLEQYF. The chain uses TRBV2 and TRBJ2-7, with 9 bases matching TRBD1. The CDR3 spans 15 residues. V was clipped by 5 bases and J by 7 bases; unmatched bases: 12. The germline V gene encodes CDR1 SNHLY and CDR2 FYNNEI.

This sequence joins TRBV5-1 and TRBJ1-2; D not certain. Per the germline V gene, CDR1 is SGHRS and CDR2 is YFSETQ. Trimming removed 4 bases from V and 4 bases from J, with 11 bases in between. The CDR3 extends over 13 amino acids. DNA for the CDR3: TGCGCCAGCAGCCACGACGGGGTCTATGGCTACACCTTC. It translates to CASSHDGVYGYTF.

This clone came up a few times. The CDR3 loop is CASSYASRQRNQPQHF. The CDR3 DNA follows: TGTGCCAGCAGTTACGCGAGTCGACAGCGCAATCAGCCCCAGCATTTT. This chain uses TRBV6-6 with TRBJ1-5; tentative D call: TRBD1 (5 bases). Trimming cost V 2 bases and J 2 bases, with 13 bases left between them. Germline loops: CDR1 MNHNY, CDR2 SVGAGI (reference sequence). The CDR3 consists of 16 residues.

This clone occurred a few times. This chain uses TRBV6-1 with TRBJ1-1, with TRBD1 matching 7 bases. V was pared by 8 bases and J by 3 bases, with 12 bases of the junction left unmatched. CDR3 length: 15 amino acids. Germline CDR1 and CDR2: MNHNS and SASEGT. In DNA, the CDR3 is TGTGCCAGCGACCCTGTCTTAAGGGGGCACACTGAAGCTTTCTTT. Protein product: CASDPVLRGHTEAFF.

The rearrangement joins TRBV30 to TRBJ1-4, with 10 positions matching TRBD1. CDR1 and CDR2 from the germline V gene are GTSNPN and SVGIG (reference sequence). The CDR3 has 13 residues. Losses at the gene ends were 4 bases for V and 8 bases for J; bases not matched to a gene: 4. The CDR3 nucleotides are TGTGCCTGGACTGGGACAGGGGAAGAAAAACTGTTTTTT. It yields the protein CAWTGTGEEKLFF.

V is TRBV19 and J is TRBJ2-3; possibly TRBD2 for D (6 bases). Trimming removed 0 bases at V and 1 base at J, with 11 bases between. Germline V gene lookup returns CDR1 LNHDA and CDR2 SQIVND (reference sequence). The CDR3 has 16 residues. The CDR3 loop reads CASSIDVSGGTDTQYF. The CDR3 coding sequence is TGTGCCAGTAGTATAGATGTTAGCGGAGGCACAGATACGCAGTATTTT.

The J gene is TRBJ1-2, the V gene TRBV6-1; D perhaps matches TRBD1 (5 bases). V was shortened by 3 bases and J by 8 bases, with 13 bases between the two germline ends. CDR3 size: 13 residues. Germline lookup yields CDR1 MNHNS and CDR2 SASEGT. Written as DNA, the CDR3 is TGTGCCAGCAGTGATCCAAGGGGAAAAGGCTACACCTTC. Translation gives CASSDPRGKGYTF.

The rearrangement joins TRBV2 to TRBJ1-5; D uncertain. V lost 6 bases, J lost 1 base, and 13 bases lay in between. Germline V CDR1 and CDR2: SNHLY, FYNNEI. The CDR3 consists of 15 residues. In nucleotides, the CDR3 is TGTGCCAGCAGGGCGGGAGCCATAAGCAATCAGCCCCAGCATTTT. Translating gives CASRAGAISNQPQHF.

The chain joins TRBV11-1 to TRBJ2-1, with 11 bases identical to TRBD2. CDR1 is SGHAT, CDR2 FQDESV, per germline (reference sequence). The junction had 6 bases not matched to a gene; V was cut back by 5 bases and J by 9 bases. This CDR3 region has 14 residues. CDR3 in DNA: TGTGCCAGCAGCCAGACTAGCGGGGTGGGTGAGCAGTTCTTC. This gives the protein CASSQTSGVGEQFF.

The chain couples TRBV15 to TRBJ2-5, with a tentative D call TRBD1 (6 bases). The CDR3 has 15 residues. Germline CDR1 is LNHNV and CDR2 is YYDKDF (reference sequence). Trimming took off 0 bases at V and 1 base at J, with 9 bases between the two ends. The CDR3 region is CATSRDRGIQETQYF. In DNA, the CDR3 is TGTGCCACCAGCAGAGACAGGGGAATCCAAGAGACCCAGTACTTC.

The CDR3 nucleotides are TGCGCCAGCAGCTTGGGAAATCGACAGACTGAGCAGTTCTTC. Translating it yields CASSLGNRQTEQFF. The V and J genes are TRBV5-1 and TRBJ2-1, with D perhaps TRBD1 (5 bases). The CDR3 spans 14 residues. CDR1 SGHRS and CDR2 YFSETQ come from the germline V gene. Between the trimmed V and J ends, which lost 0 bases and 9 bases, there was a span of 13 bases.

V is TRBV5-1 and J is TRBJ1-1; D is ambiguous. The CDR3 spans 13 residues. From germline, CDR1 is SGHRS and CDR2 YFSETQ. V was clipped by 0 bases and J by 3 bases, with 6 bases between them. The CDR3, as DNA: TGCGCCAGCAGCTTGGGCAGTCACACTGAAGCTTTCTTT. Its translation: CASSLGSHTEAFF. The variable domain in full, with the rest retrieved from reference TRBV5-1 and TRBJ1-1, is KAGVTQTPRYLIKTRGQQVTLSCSPISGHRSVSWYQQTPGQGLQFLFEYFSETQRNKGNFPGRFSGRQFSNSRSEMNVSTLELGDSALYLCASSLGSHTEAFFGQGTRLTVV.

V and J are TRBV25-1 and TRBJ2-6, with a possible D match to TRBD1 (5 bases). The germline V gene has CDR1 MGHDK and CDR2 SYGVNS. Trimming left V 3 bases short and J 2 bases short, with 8 bases between. CDR3 length: 15 residues. The CDR3 DNA reads as TGTGCCAGCAGTGATCTACAGGCTGGGGCCAACGTCCTGACTTTC. It specifies CASSDLQAGANVLTF.